This record looks at one T cell receptor (beta chain) sequence and its context. This record belongs to a study of control samples from healthy donors and cancer patients. Only in-frame clones appear in the TCRdb table, and some are missing; sequencing was by immunoSEQ multiplex PCR. The sample holds about 140,000 clones; around nine tenths are singletons and the top ten take approximately 1.6%. Per the germline V gene, CDR1 is SGHVS and CDR2 is FQNEAQ. The CDR3 contains 15 residues. V trimming: 5 bases; J trimming: 5 bases; junction bases outside the gene matches: 5. The sequencing sample was made of blood. The clonotype originates from a man younger than 35 in good health. The chain couples TRBV7-8 to TRBJ2-1, with 11 bases identical to TRBD2. The CDR3 DNA is TGTGCCAGCAGCACCGGACTAGCGGGTAACAATGAGCAGTTCTTC. Its translation is CASSTGLAGNNEQFF.